This entry describes one T cell receptor beta chain. Its target is not known. There are 17 residues in the CDR3. V lost 6 bases, J lost 4 bases, and 10 bases stayed unmatched. This entry comes from a study of T cell repertoires in cytomegalovirus infection. Study observations and caveats: CMV-specific TCR beta clonotypes restricted by HLA-C were the ones dominating the ex vivo response.

Using its own MiXCR run on the reads, TCRdb lists one record per CDR3 protein. The repertoire holds about 350,000 distinct CDR3 sequences, with about 35% as singletons. The clonotype originates from a human donor in good health (CMV status not recorded). Some clones in this sample may be carry-over from other donors' samples. The rearrangement uses TRBV12-3 or TRBV12-4 and TRBJ2-6; 9 nucleotides line up with TRBD1. Specimen: cultured PBMCs, collected from culture after CMV antigen stimulation. The DNA of the CDR3 is TGTGCCAGCAGCAAGGGGGACAGGGCTCTCGGGGCCAACGTCCTGACTTTC. Amino acids: CASSKGDRALGANVLTF.